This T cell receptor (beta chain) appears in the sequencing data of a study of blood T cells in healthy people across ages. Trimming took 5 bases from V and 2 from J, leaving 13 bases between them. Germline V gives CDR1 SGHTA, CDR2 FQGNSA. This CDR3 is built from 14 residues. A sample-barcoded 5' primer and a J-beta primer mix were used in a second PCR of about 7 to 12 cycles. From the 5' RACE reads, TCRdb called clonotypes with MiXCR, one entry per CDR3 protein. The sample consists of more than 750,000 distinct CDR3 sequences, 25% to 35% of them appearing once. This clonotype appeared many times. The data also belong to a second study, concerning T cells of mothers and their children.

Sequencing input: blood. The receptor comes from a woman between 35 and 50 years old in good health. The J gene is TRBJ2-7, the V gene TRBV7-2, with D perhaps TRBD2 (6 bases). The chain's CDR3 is CASSPRGTAYEQYF. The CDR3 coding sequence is TGTGCCAGCAGCCCCCGGGGGACGGCCTACGAGCAGTACTTC.